The following is a T cell receptor beta chain sequence with its context. The antigen is undetermined. These data belong to a study of CD4 T cells in relation to SARS-CoV-2 and coronaviruses. Repertoires were generated with immunoSEQ multiplex PCR, while TCRdb's copy carries only in-frame clones and drops some. The data hold about 38,000 clones, with approximately 88% observed a single time. Study findings and constraints: Culture-expanded clones reflect memory recall rather than primary priming during culture. Monoreactive clones expanded significantly more to SARS-CoV-2 than crossreactive clones did.

The sequence was collected from an adult with COVID-19. The sequenced material came from memory CD4+ T cells from PBMCs.

CDR3 loop: CASSPYREVGGYTF. In DNA, the CDR3 is TGCGCCAGCAGCCCATACAGGGAGGTCGGGGGCTACACCTTC. This chain links TRBV5-1 with TRBJ1-2; a weak D match, TRBD1 (6 bases). Trimming cost V 4 bases and J 8 bases, with 18 bases left between them. The germline V gene encodes CDR1 SGHRS and CDR2 YFSETQ. CDR3 length: 14 residues.